These 24 T cell receptor beta chains originate from one sample sequenced in a study of cytomegalovirus exposure and HLA in healthy donors. Vbeta (60) and Jbeta (13) primers were used in the PCR. Generated by immunoSEQ multiplex PCR, the TCRdb table keeps only in-frame clones and is missing some. Here the sample spans about 180,000 clones, around 80% being singletons. Source material: PBMCs. Receptor source: a woman under 40 in good health and CMV-seronegative.

The chain employs TRBV5-1 and TRBJ1-1; D uncertain. The CDR3 loop spans 14 amino acids. Trimming stripped 1 base from V and 1 base from J, with 8 bases between. The germline V gene encodes CDR1 SGHRS and CDR2 YFSETQ. The CDR3 DNA sequence: TGCGCCAGCAGCTTGTCGCTGGCGAACACTGAAGCTTTCTTT. Its protein is CASSLSLANTEAFF.

The rearrangement uses TRBV19 and TRBJ2-2; 8 positions match TRBD2. Unmatched junction bases numbered 18, after V lost 5 bases and J lost 13 bases. This CDR3 has 16 amino acids. The germline V gene has CDR1 LNHDA and CDR2 SQIVND (reference sequence). CDR3 amino acids: CASSGRGLAGIGGLFF. CDR3 in DNA: TGTGCCAGTAGTGGCCGGGGGCTAGCGGGTATAGGAGGGCTGTTTTTT.

The V gene is TRBV2, the J gene TRBJ2-7; TRBD2 aligns across 9 bases. V shed 6 bases and J 3 bases; nucleotides not matched to a gene: 15. The CDR3 sequence is 17 residues long. Germline assignment: CDR1 SNHLY and CDR2 FYNNEI. Here the CDR3 reads CASRVPRGASGDYEQYF. The CDR3 DNA reads as TGTGCCAGCAGGGTCCCTCGAGGGGCTAGCGGGGACTACGAGCAGTACTTC.

J is TRBJ2-3 and V is TRBV10-3; 13 nucleotides match TRBD2. The germline gives CDR1 ENHRY, CDR2 SYGVKD. The CDR3 has 16 residues. The V gene end was trimmed by 6 bases and the J gene end by 6 bases; junction bases not matched to a gene: 9. CDR3 sequence (DNA): TGTGCCATCAGGGACACTAGCGGGGGGGTTCCGGATACGCAGTATTTT. This encodes CAIRDTSGGVPDTQYF.

The rearrangement joins TRBV6-4 to TRBJ2-7, with D possibly TRBD1 on 5 matching bases. There are 14 residues in the CDR3. Germline assignment: CDR1 MRHNA and CDR2 SNTAGT. V was clipped by 5 bases and J by 6 bases, with 17 bases between them. For the CDR3, the DNA is TGTGCCAGCAGTCCCCAGGGTGGTGCCGGCGAGCAGTACTTC. This sequence encodes CASSPQGGAGEQYF.

The V gene is TRBV11-2, the J gene TRBJ2-1; weak D call: TRBD1 (5 bases). The germline V and J ends were trimmed by 0 bases and 7 bases, with 10 bases remaining between them. Germline lookup yields CDR1 SGHAT and CDR2 FQNNGV. The CDR3 consists of 14 residues. For the CDR3, the DNA is TGTGCCAGCAGCTTAGATGGGGCAGATAATGAGCAGTTCTTC. Translated: CASSLDGADNEQFF.

This chain links TRBV7-2 with TRBJ2-7; TRBD2 matches 10 bases. CDR1 and CDR2 (germline): SGHTA, FQGNSA. This CDR3 has 13 amino acids. Germline trimming cut 5 bases from V and 6 bases from J; bases unmatched to any gene: 4. DNA of the CDR3: TGTGCCAGCAGCACCCGGACTAGCGGCGAGCAGTACTTC. Protein product: CASSTRTSGEQYF.

The J gene is TRBJ2-7, the V gene TRBV10-2; 12 bases map to TRBD2. The CDR3 has 12 amino acids. Unmatched junction bases numbered 6, after V lost 8 bases and J lost 10 bases. Germline V gene sequence: CDR1 WSHSY, CDR2 SAAADI. This CDR3 is CASSTSGGLQYF. The CDR3 coding sequence is TGCGCCAGCTCGACTAGCGGGGGACTCCAGTACTTC.

The gene calls are TRBV6-1 and TRBJ1-1, with D uncertain. V was shortened by 4 bases and J by 1 base, with 10 bases between the two germline ends. This CDR3 spans 14 amino acids. The V gene's germline CDR1 is MNHNS and CDR2 SASEGT. CDR3 in DNA: TGTGCCAGCAGTGGGACGGCGGGGAACACTGAAGCTTTCTTT. Residues: CASSGTAGNTEAFF.

This sequence joins TRBV19 and TRBJ1-1, with 10 positions matching TRBD1. The J segment lost 1 base and the V segment lost 4 bases, leaving 3 bases of the junction unmatched. Germline CDR1 LNHDA, CDR2 SQIVND (reference sequence). CDR3 length: 15 residues. This chain's CDR3 is CASSTGTGANTEAFF. The CDR3, as DNA: TGTGCCAGTAGTACCGGGACAGGGGCGAACACTGAAGCTTTCTTT.

V gene TRBV30 combines with J gene TRBJ1-5, with D tentatively TRBD1 (5 bases). Germline assignment: CDR1 GTSNPN and CDR2 SVGIG (reference sequence). The CDR3 runs to 16 residues. V shed 0 bases and J shed 1 base, with 13 bases lying between them. CDR3 loop: CAWSVSRTLSNQPQHF. The DNA for the CDR3 is TGTGCCTGGAGTGTTTCCCGGACATTAAGCAATCAGCCCCAGCATTTT. Drawing the rest from reference TRBV30 and TRBJ1-5, the complete variable domain is SQTIHQWPATLVQPVGSPLSLECTVEGTSNPNLYWYRQAAGRGLQLLFYSVGIGQISSEVPQNLSASRPQDRQFILSSKKLLLSDSGFYLCAWSVSRTLSNQPQHFGDGTRLSIL.

This clone came up once. This chain links TRBV12-5 with TRBJ2-5; 8 bases are a match to TRBD1. The CDR3 runs to 13 residues. The trim removed 6 bases at V and 9 bases at J, leaving 9 bases unmatched. The germline V gene has CDR1 LGHNT and CDR2 FRNRAP. The CDR3: CASGRGQGLSQYF. The DNA for the CDR3 is TGTGCTAGTGGCCGCGGACAGGGTCTGTCCCAGTACTTC.

Only a few counts were recorded for this clone. The rearrangement links TRBV7-6 to TRBJ2-7; 10 nucleotides line up with TRBD2. Germline loops: CDR1 SGHVS, CDR2 FNYEAQ. The CDR3 has 18 amino acids. V lost 3 bases to trimming and J lost 0 bases; unmatched junction nucleotides: 11. The CDR3 DNA sequence: TGTGCCAGCAGCTTTTCGCTTAGCGGGGGGTCCCTCTCCTACGAGCAGTACTTC. Protein product: CASSFSLSGGSLSYEQYF.

The V gene is TRBV13, the J gene TRBJ2-7; 8 bases map to TRBD1. The germline V gene encodes CDR1 PRHDT and CDR2 FYEKMQ (reference sequence). The CDR3 length is 14 residues. The V gene end was trimmed by 8 bases and the J gene end by 5 bases; junction bases not matched to a gene: 11. CDR3 region: CASLRTGWFNEQYF. The DNA for the CDR3 is TGTGCCAGCCTAAGGACAGGGTGGTTTAACGAGCAGTACTTC.

V usage is TRBV19 and J usage is TRBJ1-2; D might be TRBD1 (5 bases). Germline V gene sequence: CDR1 LNHDA, CDR2 SQIVND (reference sequence). V shed 7 bases and J shed 5 bases, with 20 bases lying between them. This CDR3 comprises 15 residues. The CDR3, as DNA: TGTGCCAGTATTAACTGGGGCGCGGTACAATATGGCTACACCTTC. It translates to CASINWGAVQYGYTF.

The chain uses TRBV5-1 and TRBJ2-4; D is possibly TRBD2 (7 bases). CDR3 length: 15 residues. Germline V CDR1 and CDR2: SGHRS, YFSETQ. V was clipped by 7 bases and J by 2 bases, with 16 bases between them. CDR3 bases: TGCGCCAGCTCCGGGGGCGGGGGACCCAAAAACATTCAGTACTTC. This gives the protein CASSGGGGPKNIQYF.

This chain links TRBV10-3 with TRBJ2-3; 10 bases align to TRBD2. CDR1 is ENHRY and CDR2 is SYGVKD in the germline V gene. CDR3 length: 18 amino acids. V lost 4 bases and J lost 0; bases outside the gene matches: 10. The chain's CDR3 is CAISGLPGTSVSTDTQYF. In DNA, the CDR3 is TGTGCCATCAGTGGGCTTCCCGGGACTAGCGTCAGCACAGATACGCAGTATTTT.

This sequence joins TRBV18 and TRBJ2-4, with TRBD2 matching 7 bases. CDR3 length: 15 amino acids. Germline values: CDR1 KGHSH, CDR2 LQKENI. The ends lost 3 bases at V and 4 bases at J; junction bases unmatched: 6. CDR3 amino acids: CASSPPGGIKNIQYF. The DNA for the CDR3 is TGTGCCAGCTCACCCCCGGGGGGAATAAAAAACATTCAGTACTTC.

As concerns this clone: An end of the junction differs from the germline gene, which may be a read error. The chain employs TRBV10-3 and TRBJ2-1; TRBD2 agrees at 8 bases. Germline CDR1 and CDR2: ENHRY and SYGVKD. This CDR3 has 14 amino acids. The CDR3 DNA sequence: TGTGCCATCAGTGAGTCAGTAGCGGGAAGTCGCGCGATCTTC. This codes for CAISESVAGSRAIF.

The chain uses TRBV7-3 and TRBJ2-7; 9 bases are shared with TRBD2. The CDR3 spans 15 residues. V lost 5 bases, J lost 3 bases, and 8 bases stayed unmatched. The V gene's germline CDR1 is SGHTA and CDR2 FQGTGA. Written as DNA, the CDR3 is TGTGCCAGCAGCCTGATAGCGGGGGCCTTCTACGAGCAGTACTTC. Amino acid sequence: CASSLIAGAFYEQYF.

The sample holds a few counts of this clone. The chain recombines TRBV5-6 with TRBJ1-5, with 7 bases that match TRBD1. Per the germline V gene, CDR1 is SGHDT and CDR2 is YYEEEE. The CDR3 has 17 residues. V trimming: 2 bases; J trimming: 4 bases; junction bases outside the gene matches: 12. This CDR3 reads CASSLGGPQRKNQPQHF. The CDR3 DNA sequence: TGTGCCAGCAGCTTAGGGGGCCCGCAGAGAAAAAATCAGCCCCAGCATTTT. Full variable domain (outside the CDR3, taken from reference TRBV5-6 and TRBJ1-5): DAGVTQSPTHLIKTRGQQVTLRCSPKSGHDTVSWYQQALGQGPQFIFQYYEEEERQRGNFPDRFSGHQFPNYSSELNVNALLLGDSALYLCASSLGGPQRKNQPQHFGDGTRLSIL.

The chain uses TRBV4-2 and TRBJ1-1; no reliable D call. Germline CDR1 reads LGHNA; CDR2 reads YNFKEQ. The CDR3 contains 18 residues. V was pared by 0 bases and J by 3 bases, with 20 bases between. The CDR3 sequence: CASSQDDGKRKGYTEAFF. In DNA, the CDR3 is TGTGCCAGCAGCCAAGATGACGGGAAACGGAAAGGGTACACTGAAGCTTTCTTT.

V usage is TRBV19 and J usage is TRBJ1-2; D perhaps matches TRBD1 (6 bases). The CDR3 is made up of 14 amino acids. V lost 7 bases, J lost 1 base, and 13 bases lay in between. Germline V gene lookup returns CDR1 LNHDA and CDR2 SQIVND (reference sequence). CDR3 coding DNA: TGTGCCAGTAAGGTGGCAGGGGATAACTATGGCTACACCTTC. Protein sequence: CASKVAGDNYGYTF.

The V gene is TRBV30, the J gene TRBJ1-6; D perhaps matches TRBD1 (5 bases). Trimming left V 3 bases short and J 10 bases short, with 13 bases between. The CDR3 length is 13 residues. Germline CDR1 GTSNPN, CDR2 SVGIG (reference sequence). CDR3: CAWSPRTQSPLHF. CDR3 sequence (DNA): TGTGCCTGGAGCCCCCGGACACAGTCACCCCTCCACTTT. Drawing the rest from reference TRBV30 and TRBJ1-6, the complete variable domain is SQTIHQWPATLVQPVGSPLSLECTVEGTSNPNLYWYRQAAGRGLQLLFYSVGIGQISSEVPQNLSASRPQDRQFILSSKKLLLSDSGFYLCAWSPRTQSPLHFGNGTRLTVT.